The 25 T cell receptor beta chains listed next were all sequenced from one sample in a study of memory CD4+ T cells and cytomegalovirus serostatus. Method: immunoSEQ multiplex PCR; TCRdb's copy keeps in-frame clones and lacks some. The table shows some 49,000 clones, with roughly 78% occurring only once. The sort gate was single viable CD3+CD4+CD8-CD45RO+ cells for memory CD4+ T cells. The specimen sequenced was memory CD4+ T cells from blood. These receptors came from an adult in good health and CMV-seronegative.

The chain carries TRBV7-3 and TRBJ2-3; 12 bases are a match to TRBD2. Germline CDR1 and CDR2: SGHTA and FQGTGA. The CDR3 covers 20 residues. V lost 2 bases and J lost 0; bases outside the gene matches: 12. DNA of the CDR3: TGTGCCAGCAGCTTATTCCCGCTAGCGGGGGGGGAAATAAGCACAGATACGCAGTATTTT. It yields the protein CASSLFPLAGGEISTDTQYF.

The chain couples TRBV4-2 to TRBJ1-1; D not certain. CDR3 size: 14 residues. Trimming removed 0 bases from V and 1 base from J, with 6 bases in between. The germline CDR1 and CDR2 sequences are LGHNA and YNFKEQ. The CDR3 nucleotides read TGTGCCAGCAGCCAAGACACCAAGAACACTGAAGCTTTCTTT. Translation: CASSQDTKNTEAFF.

This clone appeared a few times. Other DNA sequences in the same sample also yield this CDR3. The chain recombines TRBV5-8 with TRBJ1-1, with TRBD1 as a possible D gene (6 bases). Germline lookup yields CDR1 SGHTS and CDR2 YDEGEE. CDR3 size: 15 residues. The V gene lost 4 bases and the J gene lost 1 base, with 14 bases spanning the gap. CDR3 sequence reads: CASSLVGGPNTEAFF. CDR3 nucleotides: TGTGCCAGCAGCCTGGTGGGGGGCCCGAACACTGAAGCTTTCTTT.

The V and J genes are TRBV28 and TRBJ1-5; 8 bases map to TRBD1. With 2 bases clipped from V and 9 bases from J, the junction kept 6 bases outside the gene matches. Germline assignment: CDR1 MDHEN and CDR2 SYDVKM. The CDR3 sequence is 14 residues long. CDR3 bases: TGTGCCAGCAGTTTAGGGACAGGATATTGGCCCCAGCATTTT. Its translation is CASSLGTGYWPQHF.

The V call is TRBV28, the J call TRBJ1-6; D might be TRBD1 (5 bases). V shed 11 bases and J shed 1 base, with 9 bases lying between them. From germline, CDR1 is MDHEN and CDR2 SYDVKM. The CDR3 is made up of 13 amino acids. CDR3 sequence: CAGRGSYNSPLHF. The DNA for the CDR3 is TGTGCCGGTCGGGGGTCCTATAATTCACCCCTCCACTTT.

This rearrangement joins TRBV5-4 to TRBJ2-5; 8 nucleotides match TRBD1. Per the germline V gene, CDR1 is SGHNT and CDR2 is YYREEE (reference sequence). V shed 4 bases, J shed 5 bases, and the junction held 4 bases outside the gene matches. The CDR3 is 13 amino acids. This CDR3 reads CASSRTGHETQYF. CDR3 coding DNA: TGTGCCAGCAGCCGGACAGGGCACGAGACCCAGTACTTC.

The rearrangement joins TRBV11-2 to TRBJ2-7; 11 positions agree with TRBD1. The CDR3 sequence is 13 residues long. The V gene end was trimmed by 7 bases and the J gene end by 9 bases; junction bases not matched to a gene: 8. CDR1 is SGHAT, CDR2 FQNNGV, per germline. CDR3 residues: CASNPRGTGGQYF. In DNA, the CDR3 is TGTGCCAGCAACCCACGGGGGACAGGGGGGCAGTACTTC.

The V and J genes are TRBV7-8 and TRBJ1-5; no clear D. The CDR3 spans 16 residues. Germline V gene data show CDR1 as SGHVS and CDR2 as FQNEAQ. V gave up 3 bases and J gave up 4 bases, with 16 bases separating them. The CDR3 reads CASSLRALALNQPQHF. The CDR3 DNA reads as TGTGCCAGCAGCTTGCGGGCACTCGCCTTGAATCAGCCCCAGCATTTT.

The genes are TRBV7-6 and TRBJ2-2, with D perhaps being TRBD1 or TRBD2 (5 bases each). Germline V gives CDR1 SGHVS, CDR2 FNYEAQ. The CDR3 has 15 residues. Trimming removed 10 bases from V and 1 base from J, with 16 bases in between. The CDR3 protein is CATQALGENTGELFF. DNA for the CDR3: TGTGCCACCCAAGCTCTGGGGGAGAACACCGGGGAGCTGTTTTTT.

The CDR3 region has the DNA TGTGCCAGCAGCTTGGCCCCCAGCGGCCCAACCTACGAGCAGTACTTC. It yields the protein CASSLAPSGPTYEQYF. This chain links TRBV7-9 with TRBJ2-7; D is perhaps TRBD2 (5 bases). The V gene's germline CDR1 is SEHNR and CDR2 FQNEAQ (reference sequence). The CDR3 extends over 16 amino acids. With 3 bases removed from V and 2 bases from J, the gap between germline ends came to 17 bases. The entire variable domain, with the rest obtained from reference TRBV7-9 and TRBJ2-7, is as follows: DTGVSQNPRHKITKRGQNVTFRCDPISEHNRLYWYRQTLGQGPEFLTYFQNEAQLEKSRLLSDRFSAERPKGSFSTLEIQRTEQGDSAMYLCASSLAPSGPTYEQYFGPGTRLTVT.

This rearrangement joins TRBV2 to TRBJ1-5, with D unresolved. V gave up 3 bases and J gave up 1 base, with 10 bases separating them. The CDR3 spans 15 residues. Germline V lookup: CDR1 SNHLY, CDR2 FYNNEI. Written as DNA, the CDR3 is TGTGCCAGCAGTGAGTTCAGGCAGAGCAATCAGCCCCAGCATTTT. It translates to CASSEFRQSNQPQHF.

The chain is built from TRBV28 and TRBJ1-3, with D uncertain. This CDR3 contains 11 residues. CDR1 is MDHEN, CDR2 SYDVKM, per germline. Trimming left V 5 bases short and J 8 bases short, with 7 bases between. The CDR3: CASSGKYTIYF. Written as DNA, the CDR3 is TGTGCCAGCAGTGGGAAGTACACCATATATTTT.

This clone showed up just once. The V call is TRBV5-1, the J call TRBJ2-6; no firm D call. Trimming took 4 bases from V and 2 from J, leaving 10 bases between them. CDR1 is SGHRS and CDR2 is YFSETQ in the germline V gene. CDR3 length: 15 amino acids. The CDR3 spells CASSPNFPGANVLTF. In nucleotides, the CDR3 is TGCGCCAGCAGCCCAAATTTCCCTGGGGCCAACGTCCTGACTTTC.

The CDR3 DNA reads TGTGCCAGCAGCGTAGAAACAGGGTTAATGTACGAGCAGTACTTC. It yields the protein CASSVETGLMYEQYF. The rearrangement joins TRBV9 to TRBJ2-7; tentatively, D is TRBD1 (6 bases). The CDR3 totals 15 residues. Germline-derived CDR1 and CDR2 are SGDLS and YYNGEE. V was pared by 0 bases and J by 4 bases, with 14 bases between.

This clone is medium-sized (0.01 to 0.1%). CDR3 amino acids: CASVYGNQPQHF. The CDR3, as DNA: TGTGCCAGTGTCTATGGCAATCAGCCCCAGCATTTT. The chain recombines TRBV19 with TRBJ1-5; D not certain. The CDR3 has 12 amino acids. From germline, CDR1 is LNHDA and CDR2 SQIVND (reference sequence). V was shortened by 8 bases and J by 2 bases, with 7 bases between the two germline ends.

The rearrangement joins TRBV28 to TRBJ1-4; D is possibly TRBD1 (5 bases). Looked up from germline, CDR1 is MDHEN and CDR2 is SYDVKM. This CDR3 comprises 13 residues. The germline V and J ends were trimmed by 7 bases and 3 bases, with 9 bases remaining between them. The CDR3 sequence: CASMGGSNEKLFF. The CDR3 DNA reads as TGTGCCAGCATGGGGGGTTCTAATGAAAAACTGTTTTTT.

The V and J genes are TRBV2 and TRBJ2-5; the D is unclear. The CDR3 has 12 amino acids. Germline assignment: CDR1 SNHLY and CDR2 FYNNEI. V lost 6 bases to trimming and J lost 0 bases, with 5 bases between them. CDR3 loop: CASSLYQETQYF. In nucleotides, the CDR3 is TGTGCCAGCAGCCTGTACCAAGAGACCCAGTACTTC.

This clone came up a few times. V gene TRBV20-1 combines with J gene TRBJ1-1, with D uncertain. From germline, CDR1 is DFQATT and CDR2 SNEGSKA (reference sequence). Trimming pared 4 bases from V and 8 bases from J, leaving 11 bases between. The CDR3 length is 11 residues. CDR3 loop: CSAKPGVEAFF. The CDR3 coding sequence is TGCAGTGCTAAGCCGGGAGTAGAAGCTTTCTTT.

The chain joins TRBV7-2 to TRBJ2-2, with D perhaps TRBD2 (5 bases). The CDR3 covers 15 residues. Deletions cut 5 bases from V and 1 base from J, with 11 bases between. The germline CDR1 and CDR2 sequences are SGHTA and FQGNSA. The CDR3 protein is CASSPLRGNTGELFF. DNA for the CDR3: TGTGCCAGCAGCCCACTCCGGGGGAACACCGGGGAGCTGTTTTTT. Combining the CDR3 with reference TRBV7-2 and TRBJ2-2 gives the whole variable domain GAGVSQSPSNKVTEKGKDVELRCDPISGHTALYWYRQSLGQGLEFLIYFQGNSAPDKSGLPSDRFSAERTGGSVSTLTIQRTQQEDSAVYLCASSPLRGNTGELFFGEGSRLTVL.

J is TRBJ2-1 and V is TRBV7-9; TRBD1 or TRBD2 may be the D gene (6 bases each). V lost 4 bases to trimming and J lost 0 bases, with 10 bases between them. In germline, CDR1 is SEHNR, CDR2 FQNEAQ (reference sequence). The CDR3 is made up of 15 amino acids. The CDR3, as DNA: TGTGCCAGCAGCTCGGGGGCTAGCTCCTACAATGAGCAGTTCTTC. It translates to CASSSGASSYNEQFF.

For this clone: Other nucleotide sequences from this sample produce the same CDR3. The rearrangement links TRBV6-5 to TRBJ2-7, with no clear D. The V end lost 4 bases, the J end lost 1 base, and 5 bases lay between the germline ends. There are 12 residues in the CDR3. Germline lookup yields CDR1 MNHEY and CDR2 SVGAGI. CDR3: CASSSGSYEQYF. CDR3 DNA sequence: TGTGCCAGCAGTTCCGGATCCTACGAGCAGTACTTC.

Here the CDR3 DNA reads TGTGCCAGCAGTGAAGCCTCGACTGCCTATGGCTACACCTTC. Translation: CASSEASTAYGYTF. The chain has TRBV6-1 and TRBJ1-2, with D uncertain. CDR1 is MNHNS, CDR2 SASEGT, per germline. The V end lost 0 bases, the J end lost 4 bases, and 9 bases lay between the germline ends. The CDR3 is 14 residues long.

V gene TRBV27 combines with J gene TRBJ1-3; 11 bases line up with TRBD1. Looked up from germline, CDR1 is MNHEY and CDR2 is SMNVEV (reference sequence). This CDR3 has 16 residues. The V gene end was trimmed by 5 bases and the J gene end by 2 bases; junction bases not matched to a gene: 5. CDR3 residues: CASSPLGQGAGNTIYF. CDR3 DNA sequence: TGTGCCAGCAGTCCGCTGGGACAGGGGGCTGGAAACACCATATATTTT.

V usage is TRBV28 and J usage is TRBJ1-6; 8 positions agree with TRBD1. This CDR3 is built from 14 residues. In germline, CDR1 is MDHEN, CDR2 SYDVKM. Trimming took 6 bases from V and 8 from J; bases not matched to a gene: 6. CDR3 coding DNA: TGTGCCAGCAGCCCGACAGGGGACGATTCACCCCTCCACTTT. It translates to CASSPTGDDSPLHF.

V and J are TRBV14 and TRBJ1-4; 11 bases align to TRBD1. CDR3 length equals 16 residues. Trimming removed 1 base from V and 6 bases from J; junction bases left unmatched: 4. Germline V CDR1 and CDR2: SGHDN, FVKESK. In nucleotides, the CDR3 is TGTGCCAGCAGCCAAGTCAGGGGACAGGGGGATGAAAAACTGTTTTTT. It specifies CASSQVRGQGDEKLFF.